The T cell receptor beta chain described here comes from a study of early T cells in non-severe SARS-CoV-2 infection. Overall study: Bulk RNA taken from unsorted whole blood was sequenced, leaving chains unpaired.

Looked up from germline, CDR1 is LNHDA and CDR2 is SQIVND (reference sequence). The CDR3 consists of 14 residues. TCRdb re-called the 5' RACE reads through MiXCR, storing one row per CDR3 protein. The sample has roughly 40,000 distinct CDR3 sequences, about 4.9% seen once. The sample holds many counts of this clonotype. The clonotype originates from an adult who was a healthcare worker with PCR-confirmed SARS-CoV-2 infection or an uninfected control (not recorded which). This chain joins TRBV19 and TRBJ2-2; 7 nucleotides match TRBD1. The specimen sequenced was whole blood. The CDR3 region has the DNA TGTTCGGCGGTCACAGGGGAAGACACCGGGGAGCTGTTTTTT. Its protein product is CSAVTGEDTGELFF.